This entry lists 20 T cell receptor beta chains sequenced from one sample in a study of blood T cell repertoires in COVID-19. Clones were sequenced by immunoSEQ multiplex PCR, and TCRdb holds only the in-frame ones, with some missing. This table holds more than 300,000 clones, almost 90% found once. Material: peripheral blood. The receptors derive from a woman aged 65 to 85 with COVID-19, enrolled during active disease.

The V gene is TRBV28, the J gene TRBJ1-1; the match to TRBD1 covers 9 bases. The CDR3 runs to 15 residues. The ends lost 5 bases at V and 10 bases at J; junction bases unmatched: 14. Looked up from germline, CDR1 is MDHEN and CDR2 is SYDVKM. In nucleotides, the CDR3 is TGTGCCAGCAGTCCGCGGACAGGGGCAAGATCCAGAGCTTTCTTT. Protein sequence: CASSPRTGARSRAFF. Full variable domain (remainder filled in from reference TRBV28 and TRBJ1-1): DVKVTQSSRYLVKRTGEKVFLECVQDMDHENMFWYRQDPGLGLRLIYFSYDVKMKEKGDIPEGYSVSREKKERFSLILESASTNQTSMYLCASSPRTGARSRAFFGQGTRLTVV.

The sample holds a few counts of this clone. The chain recombines TRBV7-9 with TRBJ2-7; TRBD1 is a possible D gene (6 bases). Germline lookup yields CDR1 SEHNR and CDR2 FQNEAQ (reference sequence). The V end lost 4 bases, the J end lost 1 base, and 14 bases lay between the germline ends. The CDR3 is 15 amino acids. The CDR3 region is CASSSTGTLSYEQYF. Written as DNA, the CDR3 is TGTGCCAGCAGCTCGACAGGCACCCTATCCTACGAGCAGTACTTC.

This clone has only one observation. This chain joins TRBV20-1 and TRBJ2-7; no firm D call. V gave up 3 bases and J gave up 0 bases, with 12 bases separating them. Looked up from germline, CDR1 is DFQATT and CDR2 is SNEGSKA (reference sequence). This CDR3 contains 14 residues. For the CDR3, the DNA is TGCAGTGCTAGTGACCTTGCCAGCTCCTACGAGCAGTACTTC. This translates into CSASDLASSYEQYF.

This chain uses TRBV7-9 with TRBJ1-3; TRBD1 might be the D (6 bases). V lost 5 bases, J lost 2 bases, and 19 bases lay in between. The CDR3 covers 17 residues. Germline V CDR1 and CDR2: SEHNR, FQNEAQ (reference sequence). The CDR3 is CASSPLGEGDTGNTIYF. The CDR3 nucleotides are TGTGCCAGCAGCCCTCTGGGGGAAGGGGACACTGGAAACACCATATATTTT. Complete variable domain (other parts from reference TRBV7-9 and TRBJ1-3): DTGVSQNPRHKITKRGQNVTFRCDPISEHNRLYWYRQTLGQGPEFLTYFQNEAQLEKSRLLSDRFSAERPKGSFSTLEIQRTEQGDSAMYLCASSPLGEGDTGNTIYFGEGSWLTVV.

This chain uses TRBV28 with TRBJ2-5; 10 nucleotides agree with TRBD2. The ends lost 6 bases at V and 5 bases at J; junction bases unmatched: 6. CDR3 size: 14 residues. The V gene's germline CDR1 is MDHEN and CDR2 SYDVKM. The CDR3 loop is CASRGAGGPETQYF. The CDR3 DNA reads TGTGCCAGCAGGGGAGCGGGGGGGCCTGAGACCCAGTACTTC.

The chain recombines TRBV29-1 with TRBJ2-7; tentative D call: TRBD1 (6 bases). The germline V gene encodes CDR1 SQVTM and CDR2 ANQGSEA. The CDR3 length is 13 residues. The germline V and J ends were trimmed by 6 bases and 5 bases, with 17 bases remaining between them. The CDR3 region is CSVTDRSLNEQYF. DNA for the CDR3: TGCAGCGTGACCGACAGGAGCTTAAACGAGCAGTACTTC.

The rearrangement links TRBV6-6 to TRBJ1-2; TRBD1 agrees at 9 bases. Unmatched junction bases numbered 8, after V lost 5 bases and J lost 4 bases. The CDR3 extends over 15 amino acids. Germline loops: CDR1 MNHNY, CDR2 SVGAGI (reference sequence). The CDR3 here is CASSPRTGDGYGYTF. The CDR3 DNA is TGTGCCAGCAGTCCCCGGACAGGGGACGGCTATGGCTACACCTTC.

V gene TRBV6-5 combines with J gene TRBJ2-2, with 9 bases matching TRBD1. Germline CDR1 is MNHEY and CDR2 is SVGAGI. Trimming removed 6 bases from V and 5 bases from J; junction bases left unmatched: 7. The length of the CDR3 is 15 residues. The CDR3 DNA sequence: TGTGCCAGCAGCAAACAGGGGGCGCGGACCGGGGAGCTGTTTTTT. Translating gives CASSKQGARTGELFF.

The chain joins TRBV5-4 to TRBJ1-1; tentative D call: TRBD1 (5 bases). Germline V gene sequence: CDR1 SGHNT, CDR2 YYREEE (reference sequence). The CDR3 has 13 amino acids. The V gene lost 3 bases and the J gene lost 5 bases, with 11 bases spanning the gap. The CDR3 sequence: CASSYQGSTEAFF. The CDR3 bases are TGTGCCAGCAGCTACCAGGGTAGTACTGAAGCTTTCTTT. The variable domain in full, completed from reference TRBV5-4 and TRBJ1-1, reads ETGVTQSPTHLIKTRGQQVTLRCSSQSGHNTVSWYQQALGQGPQFIFQYYREEENGRGNFPPRFSGLQFPNYSSELNVNALELDDSALYLCASSYQGSTEAFFGQGTRLTVV.

The chain recombines TRBV9 with TRBJ2-5; no clear D gene. CDR1 and CDR2 from the germline V gene are SGDLS and YYNGEE. V shed 4 bases and J shed 7 bases, with 14 bases lying between them. The CDR3 extends over 13 amino acids. The CDR3 nucleotides read TGTGCCAGCAGCACAGATCCCACCGGGACCCAGTACTTC. Translating it yields CASSTDPTGTQYF.

This clone occurred once. This chain joins TRBV7-9 and TRBJ2-1; 10 bases align to TRBD2. Unmatched junction bases numbered 13, after V lost 6 bases and J lost 5 bases. This CDR3 is built from 17 residues. CDR1 is SEHNR, CDR2 FQNEAQ, per germline (reference sequence). CDR3: CASSFTRAGGPNNEQFF. CDR3 nucleotides: TGTGCCAGCAGTTTTACCCGAGCGGGGGGGCCGAACAATGAGCAGTTCTTC.

This rearrangement joins TRBV10-3 to TRBJ1-1; 8 positions agree with TRBD1. The V and J ends lost 11 bases and 1 base, in that order; junction bases with no gene match: 9. This CDR3 has 14 amino acids. Looked up from germline, CDR1 is ENHRY and CDR2 is SYGVKD. CDR3 DNA sequence: TGTGCCTTCCGGAGCGGGACAGGGAACACTGAAGCTTTCTTT. Protein product: CAFRSGTGNTEAFF.

This chain connects TRBV2 to TRBJ2-3; D is possibly TRBD1 (5 bases). CDR1 and CDR2 (germline): SNHLY, FYNNEI. The CDR3 contains 14 residues. Trimming took off 10 bases at V and 4 bases at J, with 18 bases between the two ends. CDR3 sequence reads: CATLEQGKADTQYF. CDR3 DNA sequence: TGTGCCACGCTGGAGCAGGGAAAGGCAGATACGCAGTATTTT.

The J gene is TRBJ2-3, the V gene TRBV4-1, with 10 bases matching TRBD2. There are 16 residues in the CDR3. Trimming at V came to 3 bases and at J to 2 bases, leaving 5 bases not matched to a gene. Germline assignment: CDR1 MGHRA and CDR2 YSYEKL. This CDR3 is CASSHGLADNTDTQYF. The CDR3 DNA reads TGCGCCAGCAGCCACGGACTAGCGGACAACACAGATACGCAGTATTTT.

The chain combines TRBV19 with TRBJ2-7, with unresolved D. Germline-derived CDR1 and CDR2 are LNHDA and SQIVND (reference sequence). The CDR3 consists of 13 residues. With 5 bases removed from V and 6 bases from J, the gap between germline ends came to 14 bases. The DNA of the CDR3 is TGTGCCAGTAGTTTCAAAAATCAACTCGAGCAGTACTTC. The encoded protein is CASSFKNQLEQYF.

The rearrangement joins TRBV10-3 to TRBJ2-5; 8 bases are a match to TRBD1. Per the germline V gene, CDR1 is ENHRY and CDR2 is SYGVKD. V trimming: 6 bases; J trimming: 5 bases; junction bases outside the gene matches: 5. The CDR3 sequence is 13 residues long. CDR3 residues: CAIRDRGGETQYF. The DNA of the CDR3 is TGTGCCATCAGAGACAGGGGCGGGGAGACCCAGTACTTC.

This clone has a single count. The V and J genes are TRBV2 and TRBJ1-5, with a weak D call TRBD1 (6 bases). V was shortened by 6 bases and J by 3 bases, with 15 bases between the two germline ends. CDR3 length: 15 amino acids. The germline V gene encodes CDR1 SNHLY and CDR2 FYNNEI. The CDR3 here is CASRSLDSPNQPQHF. CDR3 sequence (DNA): TGTGCCAGCAGGTCCTTGGACAGCCCCAATCAGCCCCAGCATTTT.

CDR3 amino acids: CASSQGQKDSEAFF. CDR3 nucleotide sequence: TGCGCCAGCAGCCAAGGGCAGAAGGACAGCGAAGCTTTCTTT. This chain connects TRBV4-1 to TRBJ1-1; tentative D call: TRBD1 (6 bases). Trimming left V 1 base short and J 8 bases short, with 14 bases between. This CDR3 has 14 residues. Looked up from germline, CDR1 is MGHRA and CDR2 is YSYEKL.

This clone was found a few times. The CDR3 reads CATPSSYNEQFF. The CDR3, as DNA: TGTGCCACCCCTTCGAGCTACAATGAGCAGTTCTTC. The chain couples TRBV6-5 to TRBJ2-1; the D is unclear. V lost 10 bases and J 3 bases, leaving 10 bases between the germline ends. CDR3 size: 12 residues. Looked up from germline, CDR1 is MNHEY and CDR2 is SVGAGI.

The genes are TRBV28 and TRBJ1-2, with D possibly being TRBD1 (6 bases). Trimming pared 5 bases from V and 8 bases from J, leaving 15 bases between. The CDR3 extends over 13 amino acids. Germline CDR1 MDHEN, CDR2 SYDVKM. This CDR3 reads CASSIQQGGGYTF. CDR3 nucleotide sequence: TGTGCCAGCAGTATACAACAGGGTGGAGGCTACACCTTC.